The 7 T cell receptor beta chains presented below share a single source sample, sequenced in a study of blood T cell repertoires in COVID-19. Using immunoSEQ multiplex PCR, the repertoire was profiled, and TCRdb retains in-frame clones only, with some absent. The table lists 95,000 to 150,000 clones, about 87% of them singletons. The sequencing input was peripheral blood. These receptors all stem from a woman aged 65 to 85 with acute or convalescent COVID-19.

The chain carries TRBV10-2 and TRBJ1-6, with D unresolved. The CDR3 has 14 amino acids. The V and J ends lost 6 bases and 13 bases respectively, with 19 bases between them. CDR1 is WSHSY and CDR2 is SAAADI in the germline V gene. The CDR3 protein is CASRGVVGISPLHF. DNA of the CDR3: TGCGCCAGCAGGGGAGTAGTGGGGATATCCCCCCTCCACTTT.

The genes are TRBV25-1 and TRBJ2-1; TRBD1 matches at 9 bases. The CDR3 totals 17 residues. V shed 4 bases and J 0 bases; nucleotides not matched to a gene: 7. The germline CDR1 and CDR2 sequences are MGHDK and SYGVNS. The CDR3 DNA follows: TGTGCCAGCAGTGCTAGCCCGGGACAGGGCTCCTACAATGAGCAGTTCTTC. Translated: CASSASPGQGSYNEQFF.

The V call is TRBV18, the J call TRBJ1-2; 7 bases fit TRBD1. The trim removed 0 bases at V and 6 bases at J, leaving 4 bases unmatched. CDR1 is KGHSH, CDR2 LQKENI, per germline. CDR3 length equals 14 residues. CDR3 coding DNA: TGTGCCAGCTCACCACCAGGGACAGTCAATGGCTACACCTTC. This translates into CASSPPGTVNGYTF. The whole variable domain, remainder taken from reference TRBV18 and TRBJ1-2, is NAGVMQNPRHLVRRRGQEARLRCSPMKGHSHVYWYRQLPEEGLKFMVYLQKENIIDESGMPKERFSAEFPKEGPSILRIQQVVRGDSAAYFCASSPPGTVNGYTFGSGTRLTVV.

V gene TRBV9 combines with J gene TRBJ1-1; no reliable D call. The CDR3 contains 13 residues. V was cut by 1 base and J by 1 base, with 5 bases left in between. Germline loops: CDR1 SGDLS, CDR2 YYNGEE. DNA of the CDR3: TGTGCCAGCAGCGTAACGGGGAACACTGAAGCTTTCTTT. Translating it yields CASSVTGNTEAFF.

CDR3 amino acids: CASQQQNRGRGETQYF. CDR3 DNA: TGTGCCAGCCAACAACAGAACAGGGGGCGAGGGGAGACCCAGTACTTC. The rearrangement uses TRBV28 and TRBJ2-5, with 9 bases aligning to TRBD1. V shed 8 bases, J shed 5 bases, and the junction held 15 bases outside the gene matches. The CDR3 runs to 16 residues. Germline V gives CDR1 MDHEN, CDR2 SYDVKM.

This chain joins TRBV7-9 and TRBJ1-6, with TRBD1 matching 8 bases. Germline V gene sequence: CDR1 SEHNR, CDR2 FQNEAQ (reference sequence). The junction had 9 bases not matched to a gene; V was cut back by 5 bases and J by 9 bases. This CDR3 is 15 amino acids long. The CDR3 DNA is TGTGCCAGCAGCGAGGACAGGGCCAGCGTTTCACCCCTCCACTTT. Encoded protein: CASSEDRASVSPLHF.

This chain links TRBV3-1 (or the pseudogene TRBV3-2) with TRBJ2-5, with 8 bases identical to TRBD2. The trim removed 1 base at V and 5 bases at J, leaving 15 bases unmatched. This CDR3 comprises 18 residues. Germline loops: CDR1 LGHDT, CDR2 YNNKEL (reference sequence). The CDR3 DNA reads as TGTGCCAGCAGCCAAGTACGGAGGGAAGCGGGGGCCAGGGAGACCCAGTACTTC. Its translation is CASSQVRREAGARETQYF.